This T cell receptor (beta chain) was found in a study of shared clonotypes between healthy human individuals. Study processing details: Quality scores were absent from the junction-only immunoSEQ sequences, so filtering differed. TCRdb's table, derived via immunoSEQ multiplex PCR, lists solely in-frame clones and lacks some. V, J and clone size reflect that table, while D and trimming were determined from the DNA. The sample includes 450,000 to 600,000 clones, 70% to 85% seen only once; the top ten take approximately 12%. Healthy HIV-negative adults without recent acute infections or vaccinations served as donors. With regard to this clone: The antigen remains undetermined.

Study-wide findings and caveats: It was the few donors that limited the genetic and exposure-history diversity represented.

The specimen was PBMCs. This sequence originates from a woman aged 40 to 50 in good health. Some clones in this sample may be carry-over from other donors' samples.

The DNA for the CDR3 is TGTGCCACCAGCAGAGATCCACAGAGCTACGAGCAGTACTTC. Translation: CATSRDPQSYEQYF. The chain combines TRBV15 with TRBJ2-7; D is unclear. The CDR3 spans 14 residues. Trimming pared 0 bases from V and 3 bases from J, leaving 9 bases between. Germline CDR1 LNHNV, CDR2 YYDKDF (reference sequence).